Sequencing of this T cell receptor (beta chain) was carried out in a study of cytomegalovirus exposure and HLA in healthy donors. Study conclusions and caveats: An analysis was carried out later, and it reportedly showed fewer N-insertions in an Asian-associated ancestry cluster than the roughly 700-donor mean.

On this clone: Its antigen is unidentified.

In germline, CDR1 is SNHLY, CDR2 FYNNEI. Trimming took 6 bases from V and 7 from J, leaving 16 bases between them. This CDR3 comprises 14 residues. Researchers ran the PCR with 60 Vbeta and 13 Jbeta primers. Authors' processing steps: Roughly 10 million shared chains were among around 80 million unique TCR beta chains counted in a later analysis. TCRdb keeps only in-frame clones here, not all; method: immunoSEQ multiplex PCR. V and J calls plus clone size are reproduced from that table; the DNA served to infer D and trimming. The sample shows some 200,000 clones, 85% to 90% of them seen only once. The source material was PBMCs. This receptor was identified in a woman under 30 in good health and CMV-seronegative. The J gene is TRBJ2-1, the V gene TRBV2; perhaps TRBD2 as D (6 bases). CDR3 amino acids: CASSEVGGLNEQFF. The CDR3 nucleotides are TGTGCCAGCAGCGAGGTGGGGGGATTAAATGAGCAGTTCTTC.